Sequencing of this TCR beta chain was carried out in a study of T-cell memory formation after mild COVID-19. Study context: In these data, TCR clusters were largely donor specific. General study findings and limits: While clones contracting from day 15 to 85 were balanced between CD4 and CD8, later expanders leaned CD4+. Memory from before infection featured some responding clones, which suggests cross-reactive memory joined.

This clonotype was seen ten or more times. Antigen unknown. Germline V CDR1 and CDR2: SGHTA, FQGTGA. This CDR3 comprises 15 residues. V lost 8 bases and J 3 bases, leaving 18 bases between the germline ends. Constant-segment-primed 5'RACE gave TCR alpha and TCR beta cDNA libraries with sample barcodes and UMIs. TCRdb reanalysed the 5' RACE reads using MiXCR and keeps one entry per CDR3 protein. The sample records a few hundred thousand distinct CDR3 sequences, more than 9% being singletons. The chain joins TRBV7-3 to TRBJ2-3; tentatively, D is TRBD2 (7 bases). The sample taken for sequencing was PBMCs or a T cell subset sorted from them (not recorded which). The sequence derives from a man aged 18 to 29 who had mild COVID-19 (a few samples of this study predate the infection). Cell type and time point are not known. The CDR3 bases are TGTGCCAGCTCAGACCGCGGGGGCGGAACAGATACGCAGTATTTT. Its translation is CASSDRGGGTDTQYF.